This is a list of T cell receptor beta chains from one sample in a study of blood T cell repertoires in COVID-19. The data were produced by immunoSEQ multiplex PCR, yet TCRdb's version contains in-frame clones alone and is incomplete. The profile shows more than 100,000 clones, roughly 70% of them singletons. Input material: peripheral blood. These receptors were collected from a human donor with acute or convalescent COVID-19. The donor label of this sample is uncertain. Each CDR3 is given with its conserved first and last residue. The order of the fields is CDR3 protein, CDR3 DNA, V gene, J gene, clone size, D gene. D genes are given only for firm matches. A clone size is listed for some rows: how often the clone was seen (once, few, many), or a class if it is expanded.

CASSIDSRGPYRREKLFF	TGTGCCAGTAGTATAGATAGCAGGGGGCCCTACCGAAGAGAAAAACTGTTTTTT	TRBV19	TRBJ1-4	-	TRBD1
CASSVPGRDTIYF	TGTGCCAGCAGCGTACCGGGGAGGGACACCATATATTTT	TRBV9	TRBJ1-3	few	-
CASSQAFTRGSVKNIQYF	TGTGCCAGCAGCCAAGCCTTTACCAGGGGGTCGGTCAAAAACATTCAGTACTTC	TRBV3-1/TRBV3-2	TRBJ2-4	-	TRBD1
CASSQRGGAGYEQFF	TGTGCCAGCAGCCAACGCGGGGGGGCTGGTTATGAGCAGTTCTTC	TRBV3-1/TRBV3-2	TRBJ2-1	few	TRBD2
CASSSDINQPQHF	TGCGCCAGCAGCTCGGACATTAATCAGCCCCAGCATTTT	TRBV5-1	TRBJ1-5	-	-
CATYAGTGELFF	TGTGCCACCTACGCGGGCACCGGGGAGCTGTTTTTT	TRBV10-3	TRBJ2-2	-	-
CATSDWGLGGDDTGELFF	TGTGCCACCAGTGATTGGGGACTTGGCGGGGACGACACCGGGGAGCTGTTTTTT	TRBV24-1	TRBJ2-2	-	-
CATSGKGVQETQYF	TGTGCCACCAGTGGTAAGGGGGTCCAAGAGACCCAGTACTTC	TRBV24-1	TRBJ2-5	-	-
CASSLTGGSYEEQFF	TGTGCCAGCAGTTTAACAGGGGGCTCATATGAGGAGCAGTTCTTC	TRBV2	TRBJ2-1	-	TRBD1
CASSLDASEQYF	TGTGCCAGCAGCTTGGACGCGAGCGAGCAGTACTTC	TRBV5-6	TRBJ2-7	-	-